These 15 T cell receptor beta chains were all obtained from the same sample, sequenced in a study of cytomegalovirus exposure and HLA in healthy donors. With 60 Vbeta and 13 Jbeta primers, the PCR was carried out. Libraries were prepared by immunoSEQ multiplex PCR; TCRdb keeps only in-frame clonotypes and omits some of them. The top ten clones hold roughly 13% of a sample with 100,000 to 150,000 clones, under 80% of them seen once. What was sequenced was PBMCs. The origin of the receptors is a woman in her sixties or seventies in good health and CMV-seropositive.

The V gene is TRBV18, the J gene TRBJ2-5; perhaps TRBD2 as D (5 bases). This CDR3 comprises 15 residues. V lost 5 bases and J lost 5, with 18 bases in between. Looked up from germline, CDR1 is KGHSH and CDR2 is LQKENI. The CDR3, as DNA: TGTGCCAGCTCAAGCCTAGCAGTAGGGTACGAGACCCAGTACTTC. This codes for CASSSLAVGYETQYF.

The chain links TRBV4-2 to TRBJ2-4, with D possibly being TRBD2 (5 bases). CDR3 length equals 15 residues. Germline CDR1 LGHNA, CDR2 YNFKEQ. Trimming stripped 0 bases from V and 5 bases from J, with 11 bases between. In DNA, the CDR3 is TGTGCCAGCAGCCAAGACGGACTGAGCCAAAACATTCAGTACTTC. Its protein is CASSQDGLSQNIQYF.

The CDR3 coding sequence is TGCGCCAGCAGCCAAGTATTACAGGGGGCGCAACGAAAACTGTTTTTT. Protein sequence: CASSQVLQGAQRKLFF. This rearrangement joins TRBV4-1 to TRBJ1-4, with TRBD1 matching 9 bases. The germline V gene encodes CDR1 MGHRA and CDR2 YSYEKL. The CDR3 runs 16 residues. J lost 10 bases, V lost 1 base, and 10 bases had no gene match.

The DNA for the CDR3 is TGTGCCAGTGAACAGGGGTATGAGCAGTTCTTC. This codes for CASEQGYEQFF. V usage is TRBV25-1 and J usage is TRBJ2-1; 7 bases agree with TRBD1. Germline values: CDR1 MGHDK, CDR2 SYGVNS. This CDR3 is 11 amino acids long. Unmatched junction bases numbered 4, after V lost 9 bases and J lost 8 bases.

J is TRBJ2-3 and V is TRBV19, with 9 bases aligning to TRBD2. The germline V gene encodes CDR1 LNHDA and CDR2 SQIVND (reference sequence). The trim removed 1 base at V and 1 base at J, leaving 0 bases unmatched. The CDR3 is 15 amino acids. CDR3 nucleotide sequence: TGTGCCAGTAGTATAGGACTAGCGGGCACAGATACGCAGTATTTT. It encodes CASSIGLAGTDTQYF.

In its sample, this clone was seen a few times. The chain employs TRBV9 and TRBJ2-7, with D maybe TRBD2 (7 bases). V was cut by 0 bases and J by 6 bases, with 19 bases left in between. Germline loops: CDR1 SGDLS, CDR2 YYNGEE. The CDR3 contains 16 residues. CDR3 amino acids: CASSVEGGGPTGEQYF. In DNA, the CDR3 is TGTGCCAGCAGCGTAGAGGGGGGGGGCCCGACGGGCGAGCAGTACTTC.

The CDR3 DNA is TGTGCCAGCAGGAAGGGACTAGCGGGGGACACAGATACGCAGTATTTT. This encodes CASRKGLAGDTDTQYF. V gene TRBV7-9 combines with J gene TRBJ2-3; 14 nucleotides align to TRBD2. The CDR3 consists of 16 residues. Germline V gene data show CDR1 as SEHNR and CDR2 as FQNEAQ (reference sequence). V was clipped by 6 bases and J by 2 bases; unmatched bases: 4.

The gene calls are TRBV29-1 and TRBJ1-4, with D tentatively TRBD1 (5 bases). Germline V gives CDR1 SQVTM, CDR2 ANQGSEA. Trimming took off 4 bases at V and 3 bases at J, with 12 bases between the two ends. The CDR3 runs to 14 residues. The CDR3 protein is CSVADSLSNEKLFF. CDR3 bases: TGCAGCGTTGCTGACAGCCTCTCTAATGAAAAACTGTTTTTT.

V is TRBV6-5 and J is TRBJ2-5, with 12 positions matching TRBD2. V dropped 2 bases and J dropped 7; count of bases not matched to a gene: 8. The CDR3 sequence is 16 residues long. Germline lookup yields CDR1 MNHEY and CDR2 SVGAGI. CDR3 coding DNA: TGTGCCAGCAGTTACCGGACTAGCGGGATGGAGGGGACCCAGTACTTC. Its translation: CASSYRTSGMEGTQYF.

In DNA, the CDR3 is TGTGCCAGCAGAGCGACTCCGGGACAGGGCGCCGGGGAGCTGTTTTTT. This gives the protein CASRATPGQGAGELFF. The V and J genes are TRBV7-9 and TRBJ2-2, with 9 bases aligning to TRBD1. Germline assignment: CDR1 SEHNR and CDR2 FQNEAQ (reference sequence). This CDR3 has 16 residues. V was pared by 6 bases and J by 6 bases, with 11 bases of the junction left unmatched.

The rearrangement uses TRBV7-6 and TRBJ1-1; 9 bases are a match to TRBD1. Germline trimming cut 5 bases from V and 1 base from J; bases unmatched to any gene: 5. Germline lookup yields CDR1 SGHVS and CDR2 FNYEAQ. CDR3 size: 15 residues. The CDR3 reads CASSDRGMGNTEAFF. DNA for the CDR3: TGTGCCAGCAGCGACAGGGGGATGGGGAACACTGAAGCTTTCTTT.

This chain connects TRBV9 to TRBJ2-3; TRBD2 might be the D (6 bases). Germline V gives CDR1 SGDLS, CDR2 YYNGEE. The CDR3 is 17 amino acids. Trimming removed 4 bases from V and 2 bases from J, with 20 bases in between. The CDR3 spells CASSPRGRQFTTDTQYF. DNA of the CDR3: TGTGCCAGCAGCCCCAGAGGGAGGCAGTTTACCACAGATACGCAGTATTTT.

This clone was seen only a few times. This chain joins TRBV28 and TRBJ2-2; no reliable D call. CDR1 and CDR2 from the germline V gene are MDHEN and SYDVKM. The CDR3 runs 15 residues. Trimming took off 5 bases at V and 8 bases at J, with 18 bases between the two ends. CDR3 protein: CASSPSSLTRGELFF. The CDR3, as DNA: TGTGCCAGCAGTCCCTCCTCCCTTACGAGAGGGGAGCTGTTTTTT. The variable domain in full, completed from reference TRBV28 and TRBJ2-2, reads DVKVTQSSRYLVKRTGEKVFLECVQDMDHENMFWYRQDPGLGLRLIYFSYDVKMKEKGDIPEGYSVSREKKERFSLILESASTNQTSMYLCASSPSSLTRGELFFGEGSRLTVL.

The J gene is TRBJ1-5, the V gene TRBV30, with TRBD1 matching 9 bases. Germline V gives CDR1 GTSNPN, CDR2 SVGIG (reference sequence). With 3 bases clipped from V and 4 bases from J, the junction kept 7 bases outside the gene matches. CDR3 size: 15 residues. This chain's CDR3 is CAWRPPTGGNQPQHF. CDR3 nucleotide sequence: TGTGCCTGGAGGCCCCCGACAGGGGGGAATCAGCCCCAGCATTTT.

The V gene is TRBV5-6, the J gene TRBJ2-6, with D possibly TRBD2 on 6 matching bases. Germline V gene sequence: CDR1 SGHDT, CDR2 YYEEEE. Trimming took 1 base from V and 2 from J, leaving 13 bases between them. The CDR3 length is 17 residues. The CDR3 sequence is CASSLLRPGAGANVLTF. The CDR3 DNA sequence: TGTGCCAGCAGCTTGTTAAGGCCGGGGGCTGGGGCCAACGTCCTGACTTTC.